The rows below give T cell receptor beta chains drawn from one sample of a study of blood T cell repertoires in COVID-19. Sequencing was performed with immunoSEQ multiplex PCR; in TCRdb, only in-frame clones are kept and a portion is missing. This sample yields about 93,000 clones, of which just under 80% are seen a single time; roughly 16% belongs to the top ten. Sequencing was carried out using peripheral blood. These receptors all stem from a human donor in a cohort sampled during active COVID-19. The conserved cysteine and the conserved F or W are not part of the CDR3 here.

>TRBV6-6
ASSAPTAEKLF
>TRBV2
ASSEDRGRSGYT
>TRBV18
ASSTTGTYGYT
>TRBV20-1
SASAQGLPQY
>TRBV6-5
ASTEGADYNEQF
>TRBV7-9
ASTRQGWNYGYT
>TRBV3-1/TRBV3-2
ASSQGARLNSPLH
>TRBV18
ASSPLGTAGKGGVYGYT
>TRBV3-1/TRBV3-2
ASSQGRVSGYT
>TRBV7-9
ASSPSQGAETQY
>TRBV19
ASSTHDRLGGYT
>TRBV2
ASSEQSGGARSEAF
>TRBV9
ASSVAGLTSNEQF
>TRBV19
ASSLTENQPQH
>TRBV4-2
ASSPRTGPYEQY
>TRBV6-5
ASSLDRDHGYT
>TRBV5-8
ASSLGLINEKLF
>TRBV5-4
ASSFQDRGGNEQF
>TRBV10-3
AISARTSGSITHEQY
>TRBV6-1
ASSEKTSGDIVAKNIQY
>TRBV27
ASSFWASLSSYNEQF
>TRBV24-1
ATSDSEGQANHEQY
>TRBV27
ASSLGANRGEQF
>TRBV6-1
ASSADDRVGKGDTEAF
>TRBV2
ASSENRDRVIDEQF
>TRBV18
ASSPRRATDTQY
>TRBV3-1/TRBV3-2
ASSHRTGLNTEAF
>TRBV6-1
ASSDVGGATYEQY